The TCR beta chain described here comes from a study of OX40 agonist ivuxolimab in advanced cancers. Study details: Cohort: approximately 83% men, mean age 60, aged about 20 to 90.

This clone was counted between two and nine times. Measured with immunoSEQ multiplex PCR; TCRdb has only the in-frame clones, and not every one. Altogether 24,000 or so clones are present, roughly three quarters being singletons, with the ten largest covering around 13%. This receptor was taken from an adult with an advanced solid tumor such as melanoma, head and neck, liver or kidney cancer. Sequences were derived from CD4+ or CD8+ T cells sorted from blood, sampled in a trial of the OX40 agonist ivuxolimab.

CDR3 loop: CASSLEQGPVDTQYF. DNA of the CDR3: TGTGCCAGCAGCTTGGAACAGGGTCCGGTGGATACGCAGTATTTT. This sequence joins TRBV5-5 and TRBJ2-3; D perhaps matches TRBD1 (6 bases). Germline V gene data show CDR1 as SGHKS and CDR2 as YYEKEE (reference sequence). Trimming left V 0 bases short and J 6 bases short, with 14 bases between. This CDR3 contains 15 residues.